This TCR beta chain emerged from a study of PD-L1 blockade in urothelial cancer. The method was immunoSEQ multiplex PCR; TCRdb's version includes in-frame clones alone and lacks a portion of them. Of some 56,000 clones listed, over 75% are singletons. This CDR3 is 16 amino acids long. Germline V CDR1 and CDR2: SNHLY, FYNNEI. Trimming pared 6 bases from V and 2 bases from J, leaving 18 bases between. Time point noted: pretreatment peripheral blood. The clonotype originates from a man aged 65-85 years with urothelial cancer. The sample here was PBMCs, taken around atezolizumab (anti-PD-L1) treatment. The chain couples TRBV2 to TRBJ2-3; possible D gene TRBD1, 6 bases. The DNA of the CDR3 is TGTGCCAGCAGCCTTGGACAGTCATCCTACACAGATACGCAGTATTTT. Amino acids: CASSLGQSSYTDTQYF.